Below are 9 T cell receptor beta chains sequenced from a single sample in a study of T-cell memory formation after mild COVID-19. TCRdb re-derived calls from the 5' RACE reads in MiXCR, one entry per CDR3 protein. The data show under 35,000 distinct CDR3 sequences, with roughly 16% seen just once and roughly 1.3% held by the top ten. The material sequenced was PBMCs or a T cell subset sorted from them (not recorded which). These receptors were taken from an adult who had mild COVID-19 (a few samples of this study predate the infection). Cell type and time point are not known.

A few counts support this clonotype. The J gene is TRBJ2-7, the V gene TRBV20-1, with 7 nucleotides matching TRBD2. V gave up 0 bases and J gave up 2 bases; unmatched junction bases: 4. From germline, CDR1 is DFQATT and CDR2 SNEGSKA (reference sequence). The CDR3 spans 14 residues. This CDR3 reads CSARDQRGTYEQYF. The CDR3 DNA is TGCAGTGCTAGAGACCAGCGGGGTACCTACGAGCAGTACTTC.

This clonotype has at least ten counts. The chain is built from TRBV13 and TRBJ2-2; TRBD1 might be the D (5 bases). Germline CDR1 and CDR2: PRHDT and FYEKMQ (reference sequence). V was cut by 5 bases and J by 6 bases, with 10 bases left in between. The length of the CDR3 is 13 residues. DNA for the CDR3: TGTGCCAGCAGCCCTGGACATTCCGGGGAGCTGTTTTTT. Its translation: CASSPGHSGELFF.

This clonotype was counted ten times or more. The chain has TRBV7-2 and TRBJ2-7; perhaps TRBD2 as D (5 bases). V lost 5 bases and J lost 2, with 13 bases in between. The germline V gene encodes CDR1 SGHTA and CDR2 FQGNSA. The CDR3 sequence is 14 residues long. The CDR3 coding sequence is TGTGCCAGCAGCCTCAACCCGGGGACCTACGAGCAGTACTTC. Translating it yields CASSLNPGTYEQYF.

By its share, this clonotype is medium-sized. This rearrangement joins TRBV7-9 to TRBJ2-5; TRBD1 matches 7 bases. Trimming cost V 4 bases and J 8 bases; bases outside gene matches: 10. The CDR3 has 14 residues. CDR1 SEHNR and CDR2 FQNEAQ come from the germline V gene (reference sequence). In nucleotides, the CDR3 is TGTGCCAGCAGCTCTAACGACAGGGTGGGAACCCAGTACTTC. Its translation: CASSSNDRVGTQYF. The complete variable domain, with remaining parts taken from reference TRBV7-9 and TRBJ2-5, reads DTGVSQNPRHKITKRGQNVTFRCDPISEHNRLYWYRQTLGQGPEFLTYFQNEAQLEKSRLLSDRFSAERPKGSFSTLEIQRTEQGDSAMYLCASSSNDRVGTQYFGPGTRLLVL.

This clonotype was recorded at least ten times. This chain uses TRBV2 with TRBJ1-1; TRBD1 is a possible D gene (5 bases). The CDR3 has 11 residues. V dropped 4 bases and J dropped 12 bases, with 12 bases sitting between them. Per the germline V gene, CDR1 is SNHLY and CDR2 is FYNNEI. Here the CDR3 reads CASSGLRATFF. The CDR3 DNA is TGTGCCAGCAGTGGACTCAGGGCGACTTTCTTT.

The genes are TRBV4-1 and TRBJ1-5; weak D call: TRBD1 (5 bases). Germline-derived CDR1 and CDR2 are MGHRA and YSYEKL. The ends were cut back, 1 base at V and 7 bases at J, with 14 bases in the middle. The CDR3 sequence is 15 residues long. CDR3 nucleotides: TGCGCCAGCAGCCAAGGTTGGGGGGGGAACCAGCCCCAGCATTTT. It translates to CASSQGWGGNQPQHF.

The sample holds many counts of this clonotype. This rearrangement joins TRBV20-1 to TRBJ2-7, with 8 nucleotides matching TRBD2. Germline trimming cut 5 bases from V and 5 bases from J; bases unmatched to any gene: 8. Germline CDR1 and CDR2: DFQATT and SNEGSKA (reference sequence). The CDR3 totals 13 residues. DNA of the CDR3: TGCAGTGCTCCCCGGGGGGGAAGGGACGAGCAGTACTTC. Amino acids: CSAPRGGRDEQYF.

The sample holds many counts of this clonotype. The chain uses TRBV6-1 and TRBJ1-5; 8 bases line up with TRBD1. The CDR3 is 14 amino acids. J was trimmed by 7 bases and V by 7 bases; bases with no gene match: 9. Per germline, CDR1 MNHNS and CDR2 SASEGT. DNA of the CDR3: TGTGCCAGCATTCGGACAGGGAAGTACCAGCCCCAGCATTTT. Its translation: CASIRTGKYQPQHF.

This clonotype was detected many times. This chain uses TRBV6-1 with TRBJ2-1, with 7 bases that match TRBD2. The CDR3 sequence is 16 residues long. Germline V gene sequence: CDR1 MNHNS, CDR2 SASEGT. Trimming cost V 2 bases and J 8 bases; bases outside gene matches: 12. The CDR3 loop is CASSENWASGIDEQFF. The CDR3 coding sequence is TGTGCCAGCAGTGAAAATTGGGCTAGCGGTATCGATGAGCAGTTCTTC.